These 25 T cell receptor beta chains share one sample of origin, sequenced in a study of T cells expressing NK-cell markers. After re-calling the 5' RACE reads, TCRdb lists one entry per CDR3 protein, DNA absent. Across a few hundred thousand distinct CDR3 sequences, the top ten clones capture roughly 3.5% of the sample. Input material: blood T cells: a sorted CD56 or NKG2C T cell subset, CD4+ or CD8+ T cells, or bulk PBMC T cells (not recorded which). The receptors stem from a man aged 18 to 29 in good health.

The CDR3 region is CSAAGLAEETQYF. This sequence joins TRBV20-1 and TRBJ2-5; TCRdb reports TRBD2, a call that lacks DNA to check it against. Germline CDR1 reads DFQATT; CDR2 reads SNEGSKA (reference sequence). This CDR3 region has 13 residues.

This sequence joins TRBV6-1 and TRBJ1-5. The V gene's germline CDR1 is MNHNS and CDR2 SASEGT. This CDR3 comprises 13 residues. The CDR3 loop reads CASSWVSNQPQHF.

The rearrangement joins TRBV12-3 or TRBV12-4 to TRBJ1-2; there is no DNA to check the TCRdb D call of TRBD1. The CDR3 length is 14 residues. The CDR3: CASSPGVTNYGYTF.

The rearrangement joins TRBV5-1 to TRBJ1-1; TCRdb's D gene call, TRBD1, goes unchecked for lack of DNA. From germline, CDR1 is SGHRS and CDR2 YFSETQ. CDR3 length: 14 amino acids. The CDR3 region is CASRIGQSFTEAFF.

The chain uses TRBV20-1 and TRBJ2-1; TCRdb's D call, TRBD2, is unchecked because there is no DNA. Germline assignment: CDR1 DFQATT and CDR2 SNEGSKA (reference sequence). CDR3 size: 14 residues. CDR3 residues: CSAALALTVIEQFF.

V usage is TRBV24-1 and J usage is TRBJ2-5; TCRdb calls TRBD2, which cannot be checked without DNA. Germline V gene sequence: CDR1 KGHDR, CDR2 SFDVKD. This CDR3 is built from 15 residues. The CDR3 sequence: CAAGNWSGVQETQYF.

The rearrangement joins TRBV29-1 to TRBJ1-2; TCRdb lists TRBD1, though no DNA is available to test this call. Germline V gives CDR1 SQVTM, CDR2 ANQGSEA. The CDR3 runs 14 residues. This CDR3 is CSVETEGSGYGYTF.

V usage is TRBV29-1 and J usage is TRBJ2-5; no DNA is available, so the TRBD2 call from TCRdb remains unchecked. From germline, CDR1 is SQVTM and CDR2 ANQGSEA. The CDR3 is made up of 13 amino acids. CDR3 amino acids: CSVGAGVGETQYF.

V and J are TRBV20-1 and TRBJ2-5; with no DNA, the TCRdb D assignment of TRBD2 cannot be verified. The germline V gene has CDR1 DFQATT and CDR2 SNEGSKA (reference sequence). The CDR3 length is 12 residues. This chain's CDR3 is CSATSEGETQYF.

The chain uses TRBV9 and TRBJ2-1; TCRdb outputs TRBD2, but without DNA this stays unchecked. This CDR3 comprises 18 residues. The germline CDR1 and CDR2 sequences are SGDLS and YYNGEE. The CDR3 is CASSVLAGGPSSYNEQFF.

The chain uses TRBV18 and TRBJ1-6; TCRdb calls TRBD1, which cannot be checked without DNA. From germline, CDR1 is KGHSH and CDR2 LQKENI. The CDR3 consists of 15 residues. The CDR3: CASSPEGRATSPLHF.

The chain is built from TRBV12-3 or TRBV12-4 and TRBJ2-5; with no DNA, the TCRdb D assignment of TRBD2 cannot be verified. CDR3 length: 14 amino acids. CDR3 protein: CASTTGTRGETQYF.

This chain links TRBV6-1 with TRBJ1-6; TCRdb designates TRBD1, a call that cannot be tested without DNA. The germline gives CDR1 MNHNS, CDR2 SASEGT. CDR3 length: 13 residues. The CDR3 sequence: CASSEDPLSPLHF.

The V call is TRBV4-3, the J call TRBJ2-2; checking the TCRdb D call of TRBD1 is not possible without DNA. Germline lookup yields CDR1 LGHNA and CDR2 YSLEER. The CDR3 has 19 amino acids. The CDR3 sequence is CASSQEGTASGPNTGELFF.

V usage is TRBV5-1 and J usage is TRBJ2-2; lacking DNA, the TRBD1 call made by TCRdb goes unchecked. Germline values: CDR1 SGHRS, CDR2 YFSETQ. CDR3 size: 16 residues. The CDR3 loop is CASRYRDAEPTGELFF.

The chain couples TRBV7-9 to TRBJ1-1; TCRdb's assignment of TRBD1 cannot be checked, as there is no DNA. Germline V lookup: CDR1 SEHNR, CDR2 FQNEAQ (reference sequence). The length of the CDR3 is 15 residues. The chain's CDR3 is CASSPTGIMNTEAFF.

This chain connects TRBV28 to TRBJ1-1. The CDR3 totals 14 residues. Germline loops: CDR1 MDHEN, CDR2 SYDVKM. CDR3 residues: CASSFRASGTEAFF.

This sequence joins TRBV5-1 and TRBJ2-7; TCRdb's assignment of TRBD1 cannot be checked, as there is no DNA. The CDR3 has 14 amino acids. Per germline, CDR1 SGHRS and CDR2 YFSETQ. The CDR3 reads CASSFAGKGDEQYF.

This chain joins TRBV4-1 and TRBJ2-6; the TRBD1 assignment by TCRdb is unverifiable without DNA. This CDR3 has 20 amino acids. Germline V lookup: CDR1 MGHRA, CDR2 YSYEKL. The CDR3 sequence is CASSPSGPGQTNSGANVLTF.

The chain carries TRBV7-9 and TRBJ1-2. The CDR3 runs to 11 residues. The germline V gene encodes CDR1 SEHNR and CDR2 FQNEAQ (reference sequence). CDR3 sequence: CASSPEGSHTF.

The CDR3 protein is CASTSLVDTGELFF. This chain connects TRBV9 to TRBJ2-2; TCRdb selects TRBD2, and the lack of DNA leaves this call unchecked. Germline V gene lookup returns CDR1 SGDLS and CDR2 YYNGEE. The CDR3 extends over 14 amino acids. The whole variable domain, remainder taken from reference TRBV9 and TRBJ2-2, is DSGVTQTPKHLITATGQRVTLRCSPRSGDLSVYWYQQSLDQGLQFLIQYYNGEERAKGNILERFSAQQFPDLHSELNLSSLELGDSALYFCASTSLVDTGELFFGEGSRLTVL.

CDR3 residues: CASSQTGANEQFF. The chain has TRBV3-1 and TRBJ2-1; there is no DNA to check the TCRdb D call of TRBD1. The length of the CDR3 is 13 residues. Germline lookup yields CDR1 LGHDT and CDR2 YNNKEL (reference sequence).

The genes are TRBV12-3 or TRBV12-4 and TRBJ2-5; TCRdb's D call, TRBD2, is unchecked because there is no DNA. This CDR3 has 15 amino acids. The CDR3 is CASSRTSGRGETQYF.

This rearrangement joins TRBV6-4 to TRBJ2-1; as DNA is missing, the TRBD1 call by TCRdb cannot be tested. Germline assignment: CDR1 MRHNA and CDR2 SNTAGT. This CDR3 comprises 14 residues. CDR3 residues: CASSEWEGGNEQFF.

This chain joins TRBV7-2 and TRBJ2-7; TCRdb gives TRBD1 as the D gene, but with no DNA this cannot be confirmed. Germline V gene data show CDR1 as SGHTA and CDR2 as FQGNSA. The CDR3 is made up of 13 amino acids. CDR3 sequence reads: CASSLGWGIEQYF. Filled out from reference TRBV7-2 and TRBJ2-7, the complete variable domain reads GAGVSQSPSNKVTEKGKDVELRCDPISGHTALYWYRQSLGQGLEFLIYFQGNSAPDKSGLPSDRFSAERTGGSVSTLTIQRTQQEDSAVYLCASSLGWGIEQYFGPGTRLTVT.